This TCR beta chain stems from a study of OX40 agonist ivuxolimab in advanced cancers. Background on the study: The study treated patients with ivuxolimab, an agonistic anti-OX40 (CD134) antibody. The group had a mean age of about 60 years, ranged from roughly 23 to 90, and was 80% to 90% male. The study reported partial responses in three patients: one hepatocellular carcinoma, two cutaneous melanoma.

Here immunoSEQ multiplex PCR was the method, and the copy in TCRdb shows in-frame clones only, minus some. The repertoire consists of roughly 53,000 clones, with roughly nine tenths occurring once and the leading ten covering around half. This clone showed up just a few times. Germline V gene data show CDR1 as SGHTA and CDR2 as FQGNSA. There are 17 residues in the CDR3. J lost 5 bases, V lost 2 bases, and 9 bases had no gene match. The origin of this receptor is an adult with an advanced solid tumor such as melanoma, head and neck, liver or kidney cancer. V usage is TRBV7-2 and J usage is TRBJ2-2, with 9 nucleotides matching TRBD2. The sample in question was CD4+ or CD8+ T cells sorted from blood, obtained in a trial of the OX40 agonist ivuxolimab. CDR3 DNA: TGTGCCAGCAGCTTAATAGGCGGGGGGGCCGCTACCGGGGAGCTGTTTTTT. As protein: CASSLIGGGAATGELFF.